The rows below give T cell receptor beta chains drawn from one sample of a study of blood T cell repertoires in COVID-19. The data were produced by immunoSEQ multiplex PCR, yet TCRdb's version contains in-frame clones alone and is incomplete. The sample consists of about 370,000 clones, just over 90% of them appearing once. Specimen: PBMCs or T cells enriched from blood (not recorded which). These TCRs come from a woman aged 40 to 50 who had been exposed to COVID-19. The CDR3 runs from the conserved cysteine through the conserved F or W. Each record gives: J gene, D gene, clone size, V gene, CDR3 protein, CDR3 DNA. A D gene is named only where the DNA matches it firmly. Some rows mark clone size as missing; the rest say once, few, many or name a class of expanded clone.

>TRBJ1-1|TRBD1|NA|TRBV11-2
CASSFTGALNTEAFF
TGTGCCAGCAGCTTTACAGGGGCCCTGAACACTGAAGCTTTCTTT
>TRBJ1-2|NA|NA|TRBV11-2
CASSLGQNYGYTF
TGTGCCAGCAGCTTAGGTCAGAACTATGGCTACACCTTC
>TRBJ1-6|NA|few|TRBV5-6
CASSLGEVRLSLNSPLHF
TGTGCCAGCAGCTTGGGGGAGGTTAGACTGTCCCTCAATTCACCCCTCCACTTT
>TRBJ2-7|NA|NA|TRBV12-3/TRBV12-4
CASSLGGPYEQYF
TGTGCCAGCAGTTTAGGGGGCCCCTACGAGCAGTACTTC
>TRBJ2-7|NA|NA|TRBV19
CASSLSSQAYEQYF
TGTGCCAGTAGTCTCTCCAGCCAGGCCTACGAGCAGTACTTC
>TRBJ1-1|NA|NA|TRBV6-2/TRBV6-3
CASSRGLGTEAFF
TGTGCCAGCAGCCGAGGGTTGGGCACTGAAGCTTTCTTT
>TRBJ1-3|NA|NA|TRBV11-3
CASSLDISGNTIYF
TGTGCCAGCAGCTTAGACATCTCTGGAAACACCATATATTTT
>TRBJ2-1|NA|NA|TRBV9
CASSVGRTTGEQFF
TGTGCCAGCAGCGTAGGTCGGACTACGGGTGAGCAGTTCTTC
>TRBJ1-5|NA|NA|TRBV21-1
CASSKDERQGNNQPQHF
TGTGCCAGCAGCAAAGATGAGAGACAGGGGAATAATCAGCCCCAGCATTTT
>TRBJ2-5|NA|once|TRBV10-1
CASSEGIGGQGTQYF
TGCGCCAGCAGTGAGGGGATCGGGGGGCAAGGGACCCAGTACTTC
>TRBJ1-2|NA|NA|TRBV9
CASSSPSAGGYTF
TGTGCCAGCAGCTCCCCGTCTGCTGGCGGCTACACCTTC
>TRBJ2-7|TRBD1|NA|TRBV27
CASKRQGSSYEQYF
TGTGCCAGCAAGAGACAGGGGAGCTCCTACGAGCAGTACTTC
>TRBJ1-2|TRBD1|many|TRBV20-1
CSASGRGYGYTF
TGCAGTGCTAGTGGCAGGGGGTATGGCTACACCTTC
>TRBJ1-1|TRBD1|NA|TRBV29-1
CSVAPGQGIGAEAFF
TGCAGCGTAGCTCCGGGACAGGGGATCGGCGCTGAAGCTTTCTTT
>TRBJ2-6|NA|once|TRBV6-2/TRBV6-3
CASSSTLSGANVLTF
TGTGCCAGCAGCTCCACACTATCTGGGGCCAACGTCCTGACTTTC
>TRBJ1-2|TRBD1|NA|TRBV5-4
CASSLAGGYYGYTF
TGTGCCAGCAGCTTGGCAGGGGGGTACTATGGCTACACCTTC
>TRBJ1-4|NA|NA|TRBV7-6
CASSLRASGGNEKLFF
TGTGCCAGCAGCTTAAGGGCTAGCGGTGGTAATGAAAAACTGTTTTTT
>TRBJ1-2|NA|once|TRBV5-1
CASSLEARRVYGYTF
TGCGCCAGCAGCTTGGAGGCTCGGCGGGTCTATGGCTACACCTTC
>TRBJ2-5|TRBD2|NA|TRBV7-9
CASSPFLGGGETQYF
TGTGCCAGCAGCCCATTTCTGGGCGGGGGTGAGACCCAGTACTTC
>TRBJ1-1|NA|NA|TRBV2
CASKRTALNTEAFF
TGTGCCAGCAAGAGGACAGCGCTGAACACTGAAGCTTTCTTT